Each of the 20 T cell receptor beta chains below was sequenced from the same sample in a study of blood T cell repertoires in COVID-19. TCRdb keeps only in-frame clones here, not all; method: immunoSEQ multiplex PCR. The sample lists about 140,000 clones, roughly 88% seen once, with roughly 28% in the top ten. The source material was peripheral blood. The receptor set was obtained from a human donor in a cohort sampled during active COVID-19.

This chain links TRBV2 with TRBJ2-7, with D uncertain. This CDR3 is built from 11 residues. The germline gives CDR1 SNHLY, CDR2 FYNNEI. V was clipped by 3 bases and J by 7 bases, with 7 bases between them. CDR3 sequence reads: CASSDSLEQYF. The CDR3 DNA reads as TGTGCCAGCAGTGATTCTTTGGAGCAGTACTTC.

V and J are TRBV19 and TRBJ2-7; 10 nucleotides align to TRBD1. V lost 5 bases to trimming and J lost 3 bases; unmatched junction nucleotides: 4. Germline CDR1 reads LNHDA; CDR2 reads SQIVND (reference sequence). The CDR3 sequence is 14 residues long. The DNA for the CDR3 is TGTGCCAGTAGTCCCCGGACAGGGGGCTACGAGCAGTACTTC. Its protein product is CASSPRTGGYEQYF.

CDR3 DNA sequence: TGCGCCAGCAGCCCCCGACAGTCTGGGGCCAACGTCCTGACTTTC. Translation gives CASSPRQSGANVLTF. The genes are TRBV5-1 and TRBJ2-6; the D gene is possibly TRBD1 (5 bases). Germline values: CDR1 SGHRS, CDR2 YFSETQ. Deletions cut 4 bases from V and 1 base from J, with 9 bases between. The CDR3 consists of 15 residues.

The chain couples TRBV2 to TRBJ1-4, with D possibly matching TRBD1 (6 bases). Germline V lookup: CDR1 SNHLY, CDR2 FYNNEI. V was shortened by 8 bases and J by 8 bases, with 18 bases between the two germline ends. The CDR3 is made up of 14 amino acids. The CDR3 spells CASGLAGAGEKLFF. CDR3 bases: TGTGCCAGCGGGTTGGCAGGGGCAGGAGAAAAACTGTTTTTT.

The chain combines TRBV5-6 with TRBJ1-3; no reliable D call. Trimming took 1 base from V and 3 from J, leaving 8 bases between them. The CDR3 covers 14 residues. Germline V CDR1 and CDR2: SGHDT, YYEEEE. The CDR3 loop is CASSLRGFGNTIYF. The CDR3 DNA reads as TGTGCCAGCAGCTTGCGGGGATTTGGAAACACCATATATTTT.

This rearrangement joins TRBV10-3 to TRBJ2-3, with D possibly matching TRBD1 (6 bases). CDR1 is ENHRY, CDR2 SYGVKD, per germline. The CDR3 loop spans 14 amino acids. Trimming cost V 11 bases and J 4 bases, with 19 bases left between them. CDR3 DNA: TGTGCCGCGACGGGACACCTCGCCGCAGATACGCAGTATTTT. Its translation: CAATGHLAADTQYF.

The CDR3 nucleotides are TGTGCCAGCAAAGGACAGGGGATATACGAGCAGTACTTC. It codes for CASKGQGIYEQYF. This chain connects TRBV6-5 to TRBJ2-7; 9 nucleotides line up with TRBD1. The junction had 5 bases not matched to a gene; V was cut back by 7 bases and J by 4 bases. Per germline, CDR1 MNHEY and CDR2 SVGAGI. The CDR3 covers 13 residues.

The genes are TRBV2 and TRBJ2-2; 7 bases are a match to TRBD1. V shed 5 bases and J 0 bases; nucleotides not matched to a gene: 6. This CDR3 is built from 16 residues. Germline V gives CDR1 SNHLY, CDR2 FYNNEI. The CDR3 DNA reads as TGTGCCAGCAGTACCTCCGGGACAGCGAACACCGGGGAGCTGTTTTTT. Translation: CASSTSGTANTGELFF.

The rearrangement joins TRBV5-1 to TRBJ2-3, with a tentative D call TRBD1 (6 bases). Deletions cut 3 bases from V and 3 bases from J, with 11 bases between. Germline values: CDR1 SGHRS, CDR2 YFSETQ. The CDR3 consists of 14 residues. Written as DNA, the CDR3 is TGCGCCAGCAGCTACCAGGGGTGGACAGATACGCAGTATTTT. It encodes CASSYQGWTDTQYF.

The chain couples TRBV20-1 to TRBJ2-1; TRBD2 agrees at 9 bases. The CDR3 runs 15 residues. CDR1 is DFQATT, CDR2 SNEGSKA, per germline (reference sequence). After removal of 3 bases from V and 5 bases from J, the junction contained 8 bases not matched to a gene. CDR3 loop: CSASGAGGPDNEQFF. The CDR3, as DNA: TGCAGTGCTAGTGGGGCGGGGGGGCCCGACAATGAGCAGTTCTTC.

The chain couples TRBV11-2 to TRBJ2-5; D may be TRBD2 (6 bases). With 3 bases removed from V and 4 bases from J, the gap between germline ends came to 12 bases. Germline V gene sequence: CDR1 SGHAT, CDR2 FQNNGV. The CDR3 extends over 14 amino acids. The CDR3 here is CASSFGLGGETQYF. In nucleotides, the CDR3 is TGTGCCAGCAGCTTCGGCTTGGGGGGAGAGACCCAGTACTTC.

In this sample, this clone turned up once. The chain uses TRBV5-4 and TRBJ2-7; the match to TRBD2 covers 7 bases. V gave up 4 bases and J gave up 4 bases; unmatched junction bases: 8. Germline values: CDR1 SGHNT, CDR2 YYREEE (reference sequence). The CDR3 sequence is 14 residues long. The CDR3 sequence: CASSPSFSGYEQYF. The CDR3 region has the DNA TGTGCCAGCAGCCCCTCGTTTAGCGGGTACGAGCAGTACTTC. The complete variable domain, with remaining parts taken from reference TRBV5-4 and TRBJ2-7, reads ETGVTQSPTHLIKTRGQQVTLRCSSQSGHNTVSWYQQALGQGPQFIFQYYREEENGRGNFPPRFSGLQFPNYSSELNVNALELDDSALYLCASSPSFSGYEQYFGPGTRLTVT.

The genes are TRBV5-1 and TRBJ2-7; 7 positions match TRBD1. The CDR3 length is 15 residues. Germline CDR1 reads SGHRS; CDR2 reads YFSETQ. V shed 0 bases and J 5 bases; nucleotides not matched to a gene: 8. CDR3 protein: CASSLEDRPVDEQYF. The CDR3 nucleotides are TGCGCCAGCAGCTTGGAGGACAGGCCCGTAGACGAGCAGTACTTC.

V and J are TRBV5-1 and TRBJ2-1, with TRBD2 matching 14 bases. The CDR3 spans 18 residues. The germline gives CDR1 SGHRS, CDR2 YFSETQ. J gave up 2 bases and V 4 bases, and 8 bases lay outside the gene matches. DNA for the CDR3: TGCGCCAGCAGCACCGGGACTAGCGGGGGTGGGGCCTACAATGAGCAGTTCTTC. Translating gives CASSTGTSGGGAYNEQFF.

On this clone: At one end the junction does not follow the germline gene, possibly because of a read error. V gene TRBV7-7 combines with J gene TRBJ2-1; D perhaps matches TRBD1 (7 bases). CDR1 is SSHAT and CDR2 is FNYEAQ in the germline V gene (reference sequence). The CDR3 is 16 amino acids. CDR3 coding DNA: TGTGCTAGCAGCTTGAGGCGGGACAGAGCCTACAATGAGCAGTTCTTC. Encoded protein: CASSLRRDRAYNEQFF.

V gene TRBV15 combines with J gene TRBJ2-3; D is possibly TRBD1 (5 bases). This CDR3 region has 15 residues. Trimming removed 1 base at V and 8 bases at J, with 16 bases between. Germline values: CDR1 LNHNV, CDR2 YYDKDF (reference sequence). The CDR3 here is CATSRGGFRFPTQYF. CDR3 bases: TGTGCCACCAGCAGAGGGGGCTTCCGGTTTCCTACGCAGTATTTT.

The chain employs TRBV19 and TRBJ1-1, with 7 bases matching TRBD1. CDR3 length: 14 residues. Germline CDR1 LNHDA, CDR2 SQIVND (reference sequence). Germline trimming cut 3 bases from V and 5 bases from J; bases unmatched to any gene: 6. CDR3 sequence: CASSIRQGWTEAFF. The CDR3 DNA reads as TGTGCCAGTAGTATCCGACAGGGCTGGACTGAAGCTTTCTTT.

This chain links TRBV29-1 with TRBJ2-3; maybe TRBD2 (6 bases). CDR1 and CDR2 from the germline V gene are SQVTM and ANQGSEA. V lost 8 bases, J lost 3 bases, and 12 bases lay in between. CDR3 size: 12 residues. As DNA, the CDR3 is TGCAGCTGGAGGGTAAGGACAGATACGCAGTATTTT. This sequence encodes CSWRVRTDTQYF.

CDR3 protein: CSVKQGKNYGYTF. The CDR3, as DNA: TGCAGCGTTAAGCAGGGCAAGAACTATGGCTACACCTTC. This chain connects TRBV29-1 to TRBJ1-2, with a weak D call TRBD1 (5 bases). CDR3 length: 13 amino acids. V lost 5 bases and J lost 2, with 12 bases in between. The germline V gene encodes CDR1 SQVTM and CDR2 ANQGSEA.

The chain has TRBV9 and TRBJ1-2; the D is unclear. Germline loops: CDR1 SGDLS, CDR2 YYNGEE. The V and J ends lost 3 bases and 4 bases respectively, with 13 bases between them. This CDR3 is built from 14 residues. Here the CDR3 reads CASSDSKGGYGYTF. The CDR3 coding sequence is TGTGCCAGCAGCGACTCTAAGGGAGGCTATGGCTACACCTTC. Full variable domain (missing parts from reference TRBV9 and TRBJ1-2): DSGVTQTPKHLITATGQRVTLRCSPRSGDLSVYWYQQSLDQGLQFLIQYYNGEERAKGNILERFSAQQFPDLHSELNLSSLELGDSALYFCASSDSKGGYGYTFGSGTRLTVV.